The source of this T cell receptor (beta chain) is a study of T cell responses to AZD1222 COVID-19 vaccine. Study background: Timing groups of about 4 and about 12 weeks for second doses were pooled.

J gave up 5 bases and V 6 bases, and 11 bases lay outside the gene matches. CDR1 SNHLY and CDR2 FYNNEI come from the germline V gene. This CDR3 comprises 16 residues. Whole-study findings and limits: White British people made up most donors, females outnumbered males, and clonal diversity was possibly underestimated.

About this clone itself: Its antigen is as yet unknown.

The table came from immunoSEQ multiplex PCR; TCRdb's copy has only in-frame clones and leaves some out. The table shows approximately 120,000 clones, with approximately 87% occurring only once. This sequence originates from an adult in good health. The sample in question was peripheral blood, obtained on day 0 of AZD1222 vaccination. The chain has TRBV2 and TRBJ2-2, with 8 bases aligning to TRBD1. CDR3 protein: CASSPGGRGRTGELFF. The CDR3 DNA is TGTGCCAGCAGCCCCGGGGGCAGGGGGCGTACCGGGGAGCTGTTTTTT.